This T cell receptor (beta chain) emerged from a study of PD-1 blockade in classical Hodgkin lymphoma. Note on this clone: The antigen is undetermined.

This sample's time point: cycle 4 day 1 (C4D1), after six to seven weeks of nivolumab. Every patient was affected by relapse after autologous stem cell transplantation, while exposure to brentuximab vedotin was not uniform. From thawed PBMCs, CD4+ T cells were purified using magnetic negative selection. Best outcomes ranged across complete response, partial response and progressive disease. Sequencing was performed with immunoSEQ multiplex PCR; in TCRdb, only in-frame clones are kept and a portion is missing. The sample holds fewer than 40,000 clones, under 90% seen once. Study-level results: Sources of repertoire differences remain undefined, possibly disease activity or prior therapy. Exclusion was the outcome for patients who began nivolumab under 1 year after ASCT. Whereas CD4+ TCR diversity had risen significantly by C4D1, CD8+ TCR diversity had not.

CDR3 length equals 13 residues. V was clipped by 3 bases and J by 2 bases, with 8 bases between them. Germline loops: CDR1 SEHNR, CDR2 FQNEAQ (reference sequence). The chain carries TRBV7-9 and TRBJ2-7; D gene uncertain. This TCR derives from a human donor with classical Hodgkin lymphoma. This specimen consisted of CD4+ T cells from blood, obtained before the fourth cycle of nivolumab. CDR3 protein: CASSFPRTYEQYF. The CDR3 bases are TGTGCCAGCAGCTTCCCAAGGACCTACGAGCAGTACTTC.